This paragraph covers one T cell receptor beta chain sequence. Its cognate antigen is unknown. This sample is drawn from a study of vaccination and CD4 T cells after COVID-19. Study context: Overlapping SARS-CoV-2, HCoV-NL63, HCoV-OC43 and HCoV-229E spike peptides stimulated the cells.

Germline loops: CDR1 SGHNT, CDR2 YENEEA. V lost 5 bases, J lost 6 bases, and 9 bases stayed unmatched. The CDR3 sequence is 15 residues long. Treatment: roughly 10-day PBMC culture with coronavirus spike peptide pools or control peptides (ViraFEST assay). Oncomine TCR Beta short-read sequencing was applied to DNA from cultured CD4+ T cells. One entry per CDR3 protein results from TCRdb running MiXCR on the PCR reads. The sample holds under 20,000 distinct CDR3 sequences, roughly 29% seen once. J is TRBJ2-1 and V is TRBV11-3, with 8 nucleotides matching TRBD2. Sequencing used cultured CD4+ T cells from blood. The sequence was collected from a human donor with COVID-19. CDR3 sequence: CASSLNGGVLNEQFF. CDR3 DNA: TGTGCCAGCAGCCTAAACGGGGGGGTTCTCAATGAGCAGTTCTTC.